This is a list of T cell receptor beta chains from one sample in a study of shared clonotypes between healthy human individuals. Libraries were prepared by immunoSEQ multiplex PCR; TCRdb keeps only in-frame clonotypes and omits some of them. The sample records hundreds of thousands of clones, around 97% being singletons. Sequencing input: naive CD4+ T cells sorted from blood. These receptors all come from a woman in her twenties or thirties in good health. CDR3s include the opening cysteine and the closing phenylalanine or tryptophan. Each record gives: CDR3 DNA, CDR3 protein, J gene, D gene, V gene, clone size. A D gene is named only where the DNA matches it firmly. Rows give clone size only sometimes, using once, few, many, or a class for an expanded clone.

CDR3 DNA: TGTGCCAGCAGCTTAGATCAGAGGGGGACTACTTTCTACGAGCAGTACTTC
CDR3 protein: CASSLDQRGTTFYEQYF
J gene: TRBJ2-7
D gene: -
V gene: TRBV7-6
clone size: -

CDR3 DNA: TGTGCCAGCTCACCCGGGGGTCGGAAAAATGAAAAACTGTTTTTT
CDR3 protein: CASSPGGRKNEKLFF
J gene: TRBJ1-4
D gene: -
V gene: TRBV5-4
clone size: once

CDR3 DNA: TGTGCCAGCAGTTACTCCATCAGGGGCACTGAAGCTTTCTTT
CDR3 protein: CASSYSIRGTEAFF
J gene: TRBJ1-1
D gene: -
V gene: TRBV6-6
clone size: -

CDR3 DNA: TGTGCCAGCAGTGCCTCCGGGACTGGGACCTACGAGCAGTACTTC
CDR3 protein: CASSASGTGTYEQYF
J gene: TRBJ2-7
D gene: -
V gene: TRBV2
clone size: -

CDR3 DNA: TGTGCCAGCAGCTTAGGCCTGGGGACAGGTAGCTCCTACAATGAGCAGTTCTTC
CDR3 protein: CASSLGLGTGSSYNEQFF
J gene: TRBJ2-1
D gene: TRBD1
V gene: TRBV13
clone size: -

CDR3 DNA: TGTGCCAGTAGTAAGGGTAGCGCGTACAATGAGCAGTTCTTC
CDR3 protein: CASSKGSAYNEQFF
J gene: TRBJ2-1
D gene: -
V gene: TRBV19
clone size: -

CDR3 DNA: TGCGCCAGCAGCTTGTACCAGGGGGGGAGGAATGAGCAGTTCTTC
CDR3 protein: CASSLYQGGRNEQFF
J gene: TRBJ2-1
D gene: -
V gene: TRBV5-1
clone size: -

CDR3 DNA: TGCGCCAGCAGTGAGTCCGCCAGGGTCAATGAGCAGTTCTTC
CDR3 protein: CASSESARVNEQFF
J gene: TRBJ2-1
D gene: -
V gene: TRBV10-1
clone size: -

CDR3 DNA: TGTGCCAGTAGTACAAAGACAGGGGTCCCCTACGAGCAGTACTTC
CDR3 protein: CASSTKTGVPYEQYF
J gene: TRBJ2-7
D gene: TRBD1
V gene: TRBV19
clone size: -

CDR3 DNA: TGTGCCAGCAGTTTTAGTTTGGGGGAAGCTAACTATGGCTACACCTTC
CDR3 protein: CASSFSLGEANYGYTF
J gene: TRBJ1-2
D gene: -
V gene: TRBV28
clone size: -

CDR3 DNA: TGTGCCAGCAGCTTCGACGGGCAAGAGACCCAGTACTTC
CDR3 protein: CASSFDGQETQYF
J gene: TRBJ2-5
D gene: -
V gene: TRBV5-5
clone size: once

CDR3 DNA: TGTGCCAGCAGCGCGCCTGGGCGGGCTTTCTTT
CDR3 protein: CASSAPGRAFF
J gene: TRBJ1-1
D gene: -
V gene: TRBV6-6
clone size: -

CDR3 DNA: TGCGCCAGCAGCTTGGGCACGGCCTCCGAGTACGAGCAGTACTTC
CDR3 protein: CASSLGTASEYEQYF
J gene: TRBJ2-7
D gene: -
V gene: TRBV5-1
clone size: -

CDR3 DNA: TGTGCCAGCAGCTCGGACTGGGTGGGGGGGTACAATGAGCAGTTCTTC
CDR3 protein: CASSSDWVGGYNEQFF
J gene: TRBJ2-1
D gene: TRBD2
V gene: TRBV7-8
clone size: -

CDR3 DNA: TGCGCCAGCAGCTGGGCAGGGGGCGATGAGCAGTTCTTC
CDR3 protein: CASSWAGGDEQFF
J gene: TRBJ2-1
D gene: TRBD1
V gene: TRBV5-1
clone size: -

CDR3 DNA: TGTGCCATCAGTGATTACGGGACTAGCGGGATCGAGCAGTACTTC
CDR3 protein: CAISDYGTSGIEQYF
J gene: TRBJ2-7
D gene: TRBD2
V gene: TRBV10-3
clone size: once

CDR3 DNA: TGCGCCAGCAGCTTGTTAGCCGGGGAGCTGTTTTTT
CDR3 protein: CASSLLAGELFF
J gene: TRBJ2-2
D gene: -
V gene: TRBV5-1
clone size: -

CDR3 DNA: TGTTCGTACAGGGTTCAAGAGACCCAGTACTTC
CDR3 protein: CSYRVQETQYF
J gene: TRBJ2-5
D gene: -
V gene: TRBV6-1
clone size: -